Given below is one T cell receptor (beta chain) in context. This clonotype was observed at least ten times. Its antigen has not been determined. Base quality data are lacking; no much larger clone is found one base away. The sample comes from a study of response to subunit inactivated influenza vaccine (dated by TCRdb to between 2018 and 2020). In the study overall: The study used deep quantitative T cell receptor repertoire profiling to track responses to a trivalent subunit inactivated influenza vaccine.

Trimming takes 2 bases from V and 0 bases from J, and the germline ends sit 7 bases apart. Inclusive of the bounding cysteine and phenylalanine, the CDR3 is 15 residues long. The retained sequence is limited to the CDR3, 45 bases, with the frame set at the first base. CDR1 SGHTA and CDR2 FQGNSA are derived from the germline V gene. Receptors were amplified or captured by RT-PCR. The sequencer was an Illumina HiSeq 2500. TCRdb cleaned the public reads at Q25 with fastp, built clones with MiXCR and kept in-frame beta chains. Each entry is one CDR3 protein sequence, shown with its most common DNA and genes. The sample contains 550,000 to 800,000 distinct CDR3 sequences, approximately 13% of them found a single time. The ten largest clonotypes hold approximately 7% of the sample. Overall study results and their limits: The authors suggested that each seasonal influenza vaccination may recruit only a limited number of new T cells.

The TCR sequence derives from a man aged 50 or older who received an inactivated influenza vaccine. Donor details come from another sample of the same person, matched by shared clones. The chain is assembled from TRBV7-2 and TRBJ2-2, with TRBD2 tentatively as D gene (5 bases match). Sequences were derived from PBMCs from blood, sampled about 14 days before vaccination. CDR3 protein: CASSLSGTNTGELFF. The DNA sequence is TGTGCCAGCAGCTTATCGGGGACGAACACCGGGGAGCTGTTTTTT.